Below are 23 T cell receptor beta chains sequenced from a single sample in a study of graft-versus-host responses after intestinal transplantation. Graft-derived tissue was subjected to processing to liberate intraepithelial and lamina propria lymphocytes. Profiled with immunoSEQ multiplex PCR; TCRdb holds only in-frame clones, not every one. This table holds approximately 1,900 clones, about 88% found once. This specimen consisted of ileum tissue, obtained 350 to 400 days after intestinal transplantation. The receptors here all came from a human patient who received an intestinal transplant, so some T cells may come from the graft donor.

This clone came up once. The J gene is TRBJ2-5, the V gene TRBV28; 11 nucleotides align to TRBD2. Germline V gene lookup returns CDR1 MDHEN and CDR2 SYDVKM. CDR3 length equals 15 residues. The J segment lost 3 bases and the V segment lost 7 bases, leaving 7 bases of the junction unmatched. The CDR3 nucleotides read TGTGCCAGCACCCCTGGGGGACTAGCGGAAGAGACCCAGTACTTC. It specifies CASTPGGLAEETQYF.

The V gene is TRBV21-1, the J gene TRBJ2-2; the D call TRBD1 from the table was never checked on the DNA. TRBV21-1 is annotated as a pseudogene. CDR3 length: 16 residues. The CDR3 region has the DNA TGTGCCAGCAGCAAAGTATGGACAGGGGTAACCGGGGAGCTGTTTTTT. It codes for CASSKVWTGVTGELFF.

V gene TRBV5-1 combines with J gene TRBJ1-1; the D gene is possibly TRBD1 (6 bases). The CDR3 totals 13 residues. V was trimmed by 4 bases and J by 0 bases, leaving 7 bases between them. From germline, CDR1 is SGHRS and CDR2 YFSETQ. CDR3 sequence: CASSQGLNTEAFF. CDR3 sequence (DNA): TGCGCCAGCAGCCAGGGGCTGAACACTGAAGCTTTCTTT.

The chain carries TRBV6-1 and TRBJ1-1, with D unclear. V was trimmed by 7 bases and J by 11 bases, leaving 23 bases between them. Germline CDR1 and CDR2: MNHNS and SASEGT. This CDR3 region has 14 residues. The CDR3 here is CASISEGGVARAFF. For the CDR3, the DNA is TGTGCCAGCATCAGTGAGGGCGGAGTTGCCCGGGCTTTCTTT.

The chain joins TRBV6-1 to TRBJ2-7; 7 nucleotides align to TRBD2. Germline-derived CDR1 and CDR2 are MNHNS and SASEGT. Losses at the gene ends were 11 bases for V and 2 bases for J; bases not matched to a gene: 9. This CDR3 has 13 amino acids. For the CDR3, the DNA is TGTGCCCCCCCAGGGAGGGAAGCCTACGAGCAGTACTTC. Translation gives CAPPGREAYEQYF.

This clone appeared a few times. The chain carries TRBV7-6 and TRBJ2-3; TRBD1 might be the D (5 bases). Germline V gene data show CDR1 as SGHVS and CDR2 as FNYEAQ. Trimming took 8 bases from V and 2 from J, leaving 17 bases between them. CDR3 length equals 15 residues. CDR3 residues: CASQPGISYTDTQYF. The CDR3 DNA reads TGTGCCAGCCAGCCAGGGATCTCCTACACAGATACGCAGTATTTT.

V gene TRBV7-7 combines with J gene TRBJ1-4, with a tentative D call TRBD1 (6 bases). Trimming shortened V by 1 base and J by 6 bases, and 12 bases separated the two germline ends. Germline V gives CDR1 SSHAT, CDR2 FNYEAQ (reference sequence). The CDR3 consists of 15 residues. The CDR3 region is CASSLVGQRDEKLFF. In nucleotides, the CDR3 is TGTGCCAGCAGCTTAGTAGGACAGCGTGATGAAAAACTGTTTTTT.

The rearrangement uses TRBV5-4 and TRBJ1-3; D is ambiguous. This CDR3 comprises 16 residues. The germline V gene has CDR1 SGHNT and CDR2 YYREEE (reference sequence). V lost 2 bases, J lost 4 bases, and 16 bases lay in between. CDR3 sequence: CASSFSQKVSGNTIYF. In nucleotides, the CDR3 is TGTGCCAGCAGCTTTTCCCAGAAAGTGTCCGGAAACACCATATATTTT.

The V gene is TRBV10-1, the J gene TRBJ2-7, with 8 bases fitting TRBD2. V dropped 4 bases and J dropped 3; count of bases not matched to a gene: 5. CDR3 length: 14 residues. In germline, CDR1 is WNHNN, CDR2 SYGVQD (reference sequence). The CDR3 coding sequence is TGCGCCAGCAGTGGAGAAGCGGGAGACTACGAGCAGTACTTC. It codes for CASSGEAGDYEQYF.

The chain joins TRBV6-5 to TRBJ2-7; 7 nucleotides line up with TRBD2. V was pared by 5 bases and J by 0 bases, with 4 bases of the junction left unmatched. The CDR3 is 14 residues long. Germline CDR1 and CDR2: MNHEY and SVGAGI. The CDR3 bases are TGTGCCAGCAGTCAGTCTAGCGGCTCCTACGAGCAGTACTTC. This codes for CASSQSSGSYEQYF.

The chain joins TRBV5-5 to TRBJ1-5; 8 bases agree with TRBD1. The germline V gene encodes CDR1 SGHKS and CDR2 YYEKEE (reference sequence). Trimming took 4 bases from V and 12 from J; bases not matched to a gene: 21. The CDR3 covers 17 residues. The CDR3 loop reads CASSRQGFSLMLILQHF. CDR3 bases: TGTGCCAGCAGCCGACAGGGGTTTAGCCTTATGTTAATTCTCCAGCATTTT.

This clone was observed a handful of times. V and J are TRBV7-3 and TRBJ2-6; tentatively, D is TRBD2 (7 bases). Trimming pared 2 bases from V and 0 bases from J, leaving 8 bases between. The CDR3 has 16 amino acids. Per the germline V gene, CDR1 is SGHTA and CDR2 is FQGTGA. The CDR3 here is CASSLGGASGANVLTF. The CDR3 nucleotides read TGTGCCAGCAGCTTAGGGGGGGCCTCTGGGGCCAACGTCCTGACTTTC.

This rearrangement joins TRBV6-5 to TRBJ2-1; D is ambiguous. Germline CDR1 and CDR2: MNHEY and SVGAGI. The CDR3 contains 13 residues. V was clipped by 6 bases and J by 4 bases, with 10 bases between them. CDR3 sequence: CASRRIPYNEQFF. In nucleotides, the CDR3 is TGTGCCAGCAGGAGGATTCCTTACAATGAGCAGTTCTTC.

This chain joins TRBV19 and TRBJ2-7; possibly TRBD1 for D (5 bases). The V end was cut by 1 base, the J end by 6 bases, with 10 bases between. Germline V gene data show CDR1 as LNHDA and CDR2 as SQIVND (reference sequence). This CDR3 is 13 amino acids long. CDR3 DNA: TGTGCCAGTAGTATAGTAAGGGGAAGCGAGCAGTACTTC. The encoded protein is CASSIVRGSEQYF.

J is TRBJ2-3 and V is TRBV27; D remains ambiguous. CDR1 MNHEY and CDR2 SMNVEV come from the germline V gene (reference sequence). The CDR3 contains 14 residues. V dropped 7 bases and J dropped 4 bases, with 15 bases sitting between them. The DNA for the CDR3 is TGTGCCAGCATGGCCGGGTATGGAGCAGATACGCAGTATTTT. This gives the protein CASMAGYGADTQYF.

This sequence joins TRBV28 and TRBJ2-7, with a tentative D call TRBD1 (7 bases). The CDR3 has 15 amino acids. The germline V gene has CDR1 MDHEN and CDR2 SYDVKM. V gave up 0 bases and J gave up 2 bases, with 11 bases separating them. The CDR3 region is CASSLWGRGAYEQYF. CDR3 in DNA: TGTGCCAGCAGTTTATGGGGCAGGGGGGCCTACGAGCAGTACTTC.

This clone was seen only a few times. V gene TRBV30 combines with J gene TRBJ1-2, with D unclear. Trimming cost V 5 bases and J 4 bases, with 8 bases left between them. Germline V CDR1 and CDR2: GTSNPN, SVGIG (reference sequence). CDR3 length: 11 amino acids. The CDR3, as DNA: TGTGCCTGGCAGCGAGGCTATGGCTACACCTTC. This encodes CAWQRGYGYTF.

The chain has TRBV6-1 and TRBJ2-6; unclear D gene. The CDR3 is 15 amino acids. Germline CDR1 and CDR2: MNHNS and SASEGT. The ends were cut back, 2 bases at V and 0 bases at J, with 5 bases in the middle. As DNA, the CDR3 is TGTGCCAGCAGTGAACGGCCCTCTGGGGCCAACGTCCTGACTTTC. Translated: CASSERPSGANVLTF.

The J gene is TRBJ2-1, the V gene TRBV11-2; TRBD1 is a possible D gene (6 bases). Germline V gives CDR1 SGHAT, CDR2 FQNNGV. The CDR3 runs 15 residues. The germline V and J ends were trimmed by 0 bases and 3 bases, with 9 bases remaining between them. In DNA form, the CDR3 reads TGTGCCAGCAGCTTAGAGGCAGGGGTCTACAATGAGCAGTTCTTC. The encoded protein is CASSLEAGVYNEQFF.

The chain combines TRBV25-1 with TRBJ2-7, with 11 nucleotides matching TRBD2. Germline CDR1 MGHDK, CDR2 SYGVNS. The CDR3 is made up of 18 amino acids. Trimming removed 6 bases from V and 2 bases from J; junction bases left unmatched: 15. The CDR3 is CASRLFDLQTSGTYEQYF. In DNA form, the CDR3 reads TGTGCCAGCAGGCTTTTCGATCTACAGACTAGCGGGACCTACGAGCAGTACTTC.

The chain couples TRBV5-5 to TRBJ1-6; TRBD1 agrees at 8 bases. The CDR3 is made up of 16 amino acids. The trim removed 3 bases at V and 5 bases at J, leaving 7 bases unmatched. In germline, CDR1 is SGHKS, CDR2 YYEKEE (reference sequence). CDR3 in amino acids: CASSWTGSVDNSPLHF. The DNA for the CDR3 is TGTGCCAGCAGCTGGACAGGGAGTGTCGATAATTCACCCCTCCACTTT.

The chain carries TRBV28 and TRBJ2-3, with TRBD2 identical over 14 bases. CDR1 is MDHEN, CDR2 SYDVKM, per germline. Germline trimming cut 5 bases from V and 4 bases from J; bases unmatched to any gene: 11. This CDR3 is built from 18 residues. The CDR3, as DNA: TGTGCCAGCAGTCCGGGACTAGCGGGAGACGTTGTCCCAGATACGCAGTATTTT. Its protein is CASSPGLAGDVVPDTQYF.

Here the CDR3 DNA reads TGTGCCAGCAGCAAGGGCTCTGGGGCCAACGTCCTGACTTTC. It codes for CASSKGSGANVLTF. This chain connects TRBV7-2 to TRBJ2-6; no firm D call. The ends were cut back, 5 bases at V and 0 bases at J, with 5 bases in the middle. CDR3 size: 14 residues. Germline values: CDR1 SGHTA, CDR2 FQGNSA.